This TCR beta chain appears in the sequencing data of a study of sequential checkpoint blockade in melanoma. Some clones are missing from TCRdb's copy, which holds only in-frame ones; the method was immunoSEQ multiplex PCR. Counted here are roughly 16,000 clones, about 67% occurring once; the ten biggest clones make up 20% to 25%. Treatment meaning: randomized to nivolumab then ipilimumab (arm A) or the reverse (arm B). Patients had received no earlier DNA-damaging chemotherapy. With 4 bases clipped from V and 6 bases from J, the junction kept 13 bases outside the gene matches. The V gene's germline CDR1 is SGDLS and CDR2 YYNGEE. The length of the CDR3 is 16 residues.

Here the sequenced sample was CD8+ T cells sorted from blood (inferred from file names), taken from a patient given nivolumab and ipilimumab in sequence. The V gene is TRBV9, the J gene TRBJ2-7; 10 bases map to TRBD2. This receptor was obtained from a human donor with melanoma. The CDR3: CASSPERGGSLAEQYF. The DNA for the CDR3 is TGTGCCAGCAGCCCCGAGCGGGGGGGTTCGCTAGCCGAGCAGTACTTC.